This T cell receptor beta chain was profiled in a study of blood T cell dynamics during melanoma immunotherapy. Study in general: Metastatic melanoma patients received first-line pembrolizumab or nivolumab plus ipilimumab.

With respect to this clone: Its antigen is unidentified.

Germline assignment: CDR1 SGHTA and CDR2 FQGNSA. The CDR3 is 15 residues long. J gave up 7 bases and V 5 bases, and 10 bases lay outside the gene matches. Using immunoSEQ multiplex PCR, the repertoire was profiled, and TCRdb retains in-frame clones only, with some absent. The sample shows 10,000 to 13,000 clones, 87% of them seen only once. Time point denoted: week 3, after first cycle of checkpoint inhibitor. Samples come from before therapy and from week 3 after the first blockade cycle. Study observations and caveats: Disease-control patients' PBMC repertoires became either more clonal or more diverse at W3.

The genes are TRBV7-2 and TRBJ2-1; TRBD1 agrees at 8 bases. Sequencing was performed on blood, taken from a patient treated with checkpoint blockade. This sequence was found in a human donor with melanoma. CDR3 nucleotides: TGTGCCAGCAGCGTTGGACAGGGCCGGGGGAATGAGCAGTTCTTC. This encodes CASSVGQGRGNEQFF.